Shown below are 2 T cell receptor beta chains from a single sample sequenced in a study of blood T cells in healthy people across ages (dated by TCRdb to between 2015 and 2016). Library preparation used 5' RACE. The sequencer listed for this sample is Illumina HiSeq 2500. A second roughly 7 to 11 cycle PCR used a sample-barcoded 5' primer and a J-beta primer mix. TCRdb redid the processing of the public reads, applying fastp at Q25 and MiXCR, and retained in-frame beta chains. When rows share a CDR3 protein, they turn into one entry using the most common DNA and genes. This sample lists 600,000 to 1,000,000 distinct CDR3 sequences; around 25% were detected once. Together, the top ten hold more than 3% of the sample. A further study also used this sample, focusing on T cells of mothers and their children.

Sequences were obtained from blood. These receptors all stem from a boy between 10 and 17 years old in good health.

The chain recombines TRBV7-2 with TRBJ2-5; possibly TRBD2 for D (7 bases). The last part of the DNA fits TRBJ2-1 better; the J call may be wrong. The CDR3 extends over 13 amino acids. Germline V lookup: CDR1 SGHTA, CDR2 FQGNSA. CDR3 sequence reads: CASRAGGLGEQFF. The DNA of the CDR3 is TGTGCCAGCAGGGCCGGGGGGCTTGGTGAGCAGTTCTTC.

V usage is TRBV6-2 or TRBV6-3 and J usage is TRBJ2-2; D might be TRBD1 (5 bases). V lost 7 bases and J lost 5, with 11 bases in between. The CDR3 has 13 residues. In germline, CDR1 is MNHEY, CDR2 SVGEGT. For the CDR3, the DNA is TGTGCCAGCATTACCGACAGTACCGGGGAGCTGTTTTTT. Translation: CASITDSTGELFF.